Listed below are T cell receptor beta chains from one sample, sequenced in a study of shared clonotypes between healthy human individuals. Clones were sequenced by immunoSEQ multiplex PCR, and TCRdb holds only the in-frame ones, with some missing. The sample lists 1,500,000 or so clones; around 97% were seen once. Sequencing input: naive CD4+ T cells sorted from blood. Receptors were obtained from a man younger than 45 in good health. Both conserved end residues are part of each CDR3. Fields, in order: J gene, V gene, D gene, clone size, CDR3 DNA, CDR3 protein. A D gene is named only where the DNA matches it firmly. Clone size is stated in some rows and not others, as once, few, many or a class when expanded.

J gene: TRBJ1-5
V gene: TRBV7-2
D gene: .
clone size: .
CDR3 DNA: TGTGCCAGCAGCCTCCCGGGCAGGAGCAGTAGGCCCCAGCATTTT
CDR3 protein: CASSLPGRSSRPQHF

J gene: TRBJ2-1
V gene: TRBV7-9
D gene: .
clone size: .
CDR3 DNA: TGTGCCAGCACCCCATACTCACTCAATGAGCAGTTCTTC
CDR3 protein: CASTPYSLNEQFF

J gene: TRBJ1-1
V gene: TRBV18
D gene: .
clone size: .
CDR3 DNA: TGTGCCAGCTCACCCCTGGGGCAGGGGAGCACTGAAGCTTTCTTT
CDR3 protein: CASSPLGQGSTEAFF

J gene: TRBJ1-2
V gene: TRBV5-4
D gene: .
clone size: once
CDR3 DNA: TGTGCCAGCAGCTTCGGGCGGGGGCTCGGCTACACCTTC
CDR3 protein: CASSFGRGLGYTF

J gene: TRBJ1-1
V gene: TRBV28
D gene: .
clone size: .
CDR3 DNA: TGTGCCAGCAGTCCGCAGGAAACGGGTCGCACTGAAGCTTTCTTT
CDR3 protein: CASSPQETGRTEAFF

J gene: TRBJ2-5
V gene: TRBV11-3
D gene: TRBD2
clone size: .
CDR3 DNA: TGTGCCAGCAGCTCCGGGACTACGGAGACCCAGTACTTC
CDR3 protein: CASSSGTTETQYF

J gene: TRBJ2-2
V gene: TRBV7-9
D gene: TRBD1
clone size: .
CDR3 DNA: TGTGCCTTCACCCCGGGGACAGGGTACGCCGGGGAGCTGTTTTTT
CDR3 protein: CAFTPGTGYAGELFF

J gene: TRBJ2-5
V gene: TRBV9
D gene: TRBD2
clone size: .
CDR3 DNA: TGTGCCAGCAGCGGCGGGACTAGGAAAGAGACCCAGTACTTC
CDR3 protein: CASSGGTRKETQYF

J gene: TRBJ2-2
V gene: TRBV5-1
D gene: TRBD2
clone size: .
CDR3 DNA: TGCGCCAGCAGCTTGTCTAGCGGGAGGGTTAACACCGGGGAGCTGTTTTTT
CDR3 protein: CASSLSSGRVNTGELFF

J gene: TRBJ2-1
V gene: TRBV10-3
D gene: .
clone size: .
CDR3 DNA: TGTGCCATCAGTGAGTTTGGGGAGCAGTTCTTC
CDR3 protein: CAISEFGEQFF

J gene: TRBJ2-5
V gene: TRBV7-8
D gene: TRBD2
clone size: .
CDR3 DNA: TGTGCCAGCAGCTTAGCGAGGTTTCCTCTTCTCGGACTAGCGGGACAAGAGACCCAGTACTTC
CDR3 protein: CASSLARFPLLGLAGQETQYF

J gene: TRBJ1-5
V gene: TRBV7-2
D gene: .
clone size: .
CDR3 DNA: TGTGCCAGCAGCCCCCCCGGGGGGCGGGATCAGCCCCAGCATTTT
CDR3 protein: CASSPPGGRDQPQHF

J gene: TRBJ2-7
V gene: TRBV7-9
D gene: TRBD2
clone size: .
CDR3 DNA: TGTGCCAGCAGCACGACTAGCGGGAGCGGTAACGAGCAGTACTTC
CDR3 protein: CASSTTSGSGNEQYF

J gene: TRBJ2-7
V gene: TRBV7-2
D gene: .
clone size: .
CDR3 DNA: TGTGCCAGCAGCATAAGACATTCCTACGAGCAGTACTTC
CDR3 protein: CASSIRHSYEQYF

J gene: TRBJ2-3
V gene: TRBV9
D gene: .
clone size: .
CDR3 DNA: TGTGCCAGCAGCGTAGGTTTGACTCTTTCAAGACTCACAGATACGCAGTATTTT
CDR3 protein: CASSVGLTLSRLTDTQYF

J gene: TRBJ2-1
V gene: TRBV30
D gene: .
clone size: .
CDR3 DNA: TGTGCCTGGGGGGCTGGCGTGTGGGGCTACAATGAGCAGTTCTTC
CDR3 protein: CAWGAGVWGYNEQFF

J gene: TRBJ2-7
V gene: TRBV5-1
D gene: .
clone size: .
CDR3 DNA: TGCGCCAGCAGCCCCAGGGAGGGAGGACAGGGCTCCTACGAGCAGTACTTC
CDR3 protein: CASSPREGGQGSYEQYF

J gene: TRBJ1-1
V gene: TRBV15
D gene: .
clone size: .
CDR3 DNA: TGTGCCACCAGCAGGCCCCCGGGTAGGGGGAACATGAACACTGAAGCTTTCTTT
CDR3 protein: CATSRPPGRGNMNTEAFF

J gene: TRBJ2-1
V gene: TRBV6-1
D gene: .
clone size: .
CDR3 DNA: TGTGCCAGCAGCCAGGGCCTTAACAATGAGCAGTTCTTC
CDR3 protein: CASSQGLNNEQFF

J gene: TRBJ2-7
V gene: TRBV6-6
D gene: .
clone size: .
CDR3 DNA: TGTGCCAGCAGTTACTCGAGACATTTCTCCTACGAGCAGTACTTC
CDR3 protein: CASSYSRHFSYEQYF

J gene: TRBJ2-7
V gene: TRBV18
D gene: .
clone size: .
CDR3 DNA: TGTGCCAGCTCACCCGGCGGAGGGGGAAAAAGGAGCTCCTACGAGCAGTACTTC
CDR3 protein: CASSPGGGGKRSSYEQYF